The 10 T cell receptor beta chains in this list originate from one sample, sequenced in a study of shared clonotypes between healthy human individuals. CD45RO-negative CD8 cells positively selected for CCR7 made up the naive population, which excluded terminally differentiated effector memory CD45RA+ cells. Measured with immunoSEQ multiplex PCR; TCRdb has only the in-frame clones, and not every one. The sample records 2 million to 2.5 million clones, 90% to 95% being singletons. The sample was naive CD8+ T cells from PBMCs. The receptors shown here come from a man in his late teens or twenties in good health. Some clones in this sample may be carry-over from other donors' samples.

The chain carries TRBV7-9 and TRBJ2-5; no clear D. The germline gives CDR1 SEHNR, CDR2 FQNEAQ (reference sequence). The CDR3 is made up of 13 amino acids. V was trimmed by 1 base and J by 5 bases, leaving 8 bases between them. Here the CDR3 reads CASSLERSETQYF. CDR3 sequence (DNA): TGTGCCAGCAGCTTAGAACGATCGGAGACCCAGTACTTC.

The rearrangement joins TRBV6-5 to TRBJ1-1; no firm D call. The CDR3 has 14 residues. In germline, CDR1 is MNHEY, CDR2 SVGAGI. V lost 7 bases, J lost 4 bases, and 16 bases lay in between. Here the CDR3 reads CASTPSPTGTEAFF. The CDR3 nucleotides read TGTGCCAGCACTCCCTCCCCCACTGGCACTGAAGCTTTCTTT.

The CDR3 loop is CASSPSRDTQYF. CDR3 nucleotide sequence: TGCGCCAGCAGCCCCTCTAGGGATACGCAGTATTTT. The gene calls are TRBV10-2 and TRBJ2-3, with no clear D. Trimming removed 6 bases at V and 6 bases at J, with 10 bases between. The CDR3 length is 12 residues. The germline gives CDR1 WSHSY, CDR2 SAAADI.

Comments on this clone: Other nucleotide sequences from this sample produce the same CDR3. CDR3 bases: TGTGCCAGCAGATACACCGGGTCCTCCTACGAGCAGTACTTC. Protein: CASRYTGSSYEQYF. J is TRBJ2-7 and V is TRBV6-5; D ambiguous. V was shortened by 6 bases and J by 0 bases, with 12 bases between the two germline ends. The germline V gene encodes CDR1 MNHEY and CDR2 SVGAGI. The CDR3 runs 14 residues.

The chain joins TRBV27 to TRBJ2-4; 7 nucleotides line up with TRBD1. CDR1 is MNHEY, CDR2 SMNVEV, per germline (reference sequence). There are 13 residues in the CDR3. CDR3 residues: CVTGASPKNIQYF. In DNA, the CDR3 is TGTGTCACAGGGGCTAGCCCCAAAAACATTCAGTACTTC.

The V and J genes are TRBV4-3 and TRBJ1-2; a possible D gene is TRBD1 (5 bases). This CDR3 contains 16 residues. Germline-derived CDR1 and CDR2 are LGHNA and YSLEER. Trimming stripped 4 bases from V and 5 bases from J, with 20 bases between. The CDR3 protein is CASSRKEQGPWYGYTF. The CDR3 DNA reads TGCGCCAGCAGCCGCAAGGAGCAGGGACCTTGGTATGGCTACACCTTC.

The chain couples TRBV27 to TRBJ1-2; D uncertain. CDR3 length: 15 amino acids. CDR1 and CDR2 (germline): MNHEY, SMNVEV (reference sequence). V shed 2 bases and J shed 1 base, with 11 bases lying between them. CDR3 sequence: CASSLINDGNYGYTF. The CDR3 DNA follows: TGTGCCAGCAGTTTAATCAACGATGGTAACTATGGCTACACCTTC.

As to this clone: Distinct nucleotide sequences in the sample also encode this CDR3. J is TRBJ1-5 and V is TRBV6-5, with D unclear. CDR1 and CDR2 (germline): MNHEY, SVGAGI. The CDR3 length is 13 residues. The V end was cut by 0 bases, the J end by 4 bases, with 4 bases between. CDR3 nucleotides: TGTGCCAGCAGTTACTCGAGGAATCAGCCCCAGCATTTT. Translation: CASSYSRNQPQHF.

The gene calls are TRBV7-9 and TRBJ2-5; 7 bases match TRBD1. This CDR3 comprises 18 residues. Germline V gene sequence: CDR1 SEHNR, CDR2 FQNEAQ (reference sequence). Unmatched junction bases numbered 14, after V lost 1 base and J lost 3 bases. This CDR3 reads CASSLGEPGPDRKETQYF. CDR3 nucleotides: TGTGCCAGCAGCTTAGGAGAACCCGGGCCGGACAGGAAAGAGACCCAGTACTTC.

J is TRBJ2-7 and V is TRBV7-3, with D tentatively TRBD1 or TRBD2 (5 bases each). The ends were cut back, 6 bases at V and 2 bases at J, with 14 bases in the middle. CDR1 SGHTA and CDR2 FQGTGA come from the germline V gene. The CDR3 totals 14 residues. This CDR3 reads CASRLSVGAYEQYF. The DNA of the CDR3 is TGTGCCAGCAGGCTTTCGGTGGGGGCCTACGAGCAGTACTTC.